The sample holds a few counts of the clone carrying this TCR beta chain. No antigen is known for it. This specimen comes from a study of identical twins. Study results and limitations: Where beta out-of-frame sequences were concerned, excess twin sharing was weaker.

Each cDNA held unique molecular identifiers, and template switching gave it a universal primer site. TCRdb fed the 5' RACE reads into MiXCR, producing one record per CDR3 protein. This sample yields fewer than 900,000 distinct CDR3 sequences, of which roughly 18% are seen a single time; roughly 14% belongs to the top ten. The CDR3 length is 14 residues. Germline lookup yields CDR1 SGHRS and CDR2 YFSETQ. The germline V and J ends were trimmed by 4 bases and 3 bases, with 14 bases remaining between them. The same sample was also used in a study of T cells expressing NK-cell markers. As that study records: All TCR beta repertoires analysed originated from sorted CD3+CD56+NKG2C+, CD3+CD56+NKG2C- and CD3+CD56-NKG2C+ T cells. Seropositivity for HCMV was found in seven of the eight sequenced donors, with one seronegative.

The chain employs TRBV5-1 and TRBJ2-7; D perhaps matches TRBD1 (6 bases). The receptor was derived from a woman aged 18-30 years in good health. The sequenced material came from PBMCs. The CDR3 region has the DNA TGCGCCAGCAGCCGGCGACAGGAAAGCTACGAGCAGTACTTC. Residues: CASSRRQESYEQYF.